The next 15 T cell receptor beta chains were all read from a single sample in a study of blood T cell repertoires in COVID-19. Generated by immunoSEQ multiplex PCR, the TCRdb table keeps only in-frame clones and is missing some. The data hold about 140,000 clones, with roughly 90% observed a single time. The material sequenced was peripheral blood. The receptors derive from a man aged 55 to 70 with active or convalescent COVID-19.

This chain connects TRBV10-1 to TRBJ1-2; D unresolved. Trimming removed 6 bases from V and 6 bases from J, with 14 bases in between. Germline V lookup: CDR1 WNHNN, CDR2 SYGVQD (reference sequence). The CDR3 totals 13 residues. The CDR3 coding sequence is TGCGCCAGCAGAGGGAGGACGTGTCATGGCTACACCTTC. Residues: CASRGRTCHGYTF.

The chain couples TRBV6-5 to TRBJ2-2, with a tentative D call TRBD2 (5 bases). This CDR3 region has 14 residues. Between the trimmed V and J ends, which lost 7 bases and 1 base, there was a span of 10 bases. Germline CDR1 and CDR2: MNHEY and SVGAGI. The CDR3 protein is CASKAGVNTGELFF. The CDR3 nucleotides are TGTGCCAGCAAAGCCGGGGTGAACACCGGGGAGCTGTTTTTT.

The chain recombines TRBV18 with TRBJ1-6; D gene unclear. The CDR3 is 14 residues long. Germline CDR1 KGHSH, CDR2 LQKENI. Trimming pared 5 bases from V and 6 bases from J, leaving 11 bases between. The CDR3, as DNA: TGTGCCAGCTCAGGAGAGATATCTAATTCACCCCTCCACTTT. Its protein is CASSGEISNSPLHF.

The gene calls are TRBV18 and TRBJ1-2; 7 positions match TRBD1. The length of the CDR3 is 15 residues. Germline V CDR1 and CDR2: KGHSH, LQKENI. The V gene end was trimmed by 2 bases and the J gene end by 4 bases; junction bases not matched to a gene: 7. CDR3 sequence reads: CASSPRNRGTYGYTF. The CDR3 DNA reads TGTGCCAGCTCACCAAGAAACAGGGGAACCTATGGCTACACCTTC.

This sequence joins TRBV4-3 and TRBJ2-1, with 11 bases identical to TRBD2. The CDR3 covers 16 residues. J was trimmed by 8 bases and V by 1 base; bases with no gene match: 7. Germline V gives CDR1 LGHNA, CDR2 YSLEER. The CDR3 spells CASSQGLSSGGHEQFF. The DNA for the CDR3 is TGCGCCAGCAGCCAAGGTCTTTCTAGCGGGGGGCATGAGCAGTTCTTC.

The sample holds one count of this clone. This rearrangement joins TRBV5-1 to TRBJ2-5; D is possibly TRBD1 (6 bases). The CDR3 contains 16 residues. V was clipped by 0 bases and J by 2 bases, with 14 bases between them. The germline V gene has CDR1 SGHRS and CDR2 YFSETQ. The CDR3 nucleotides are TGCGCCAGCAGCTTGGGAGGGACAAACCAACAAGAGACCCAGTACTTC. Its translation: CASSLGGTNQQETQYF. Complete variable domain (other parts from reference TRBV5-1 and TRBJ2-5): KAGVTQTPRYLIKTRGQQVTLSCSPISGHRSVSWYQQTPGQGLQFLFEYFSETQRNKGNFPGRFSGRQFSNSRSEMNVSTLELGDSALYLCASSLGGTNQQETQYFGPGTRLLVL.

The chain employs TRBV27 and TRBJ2-3; 14 positions agree with TRBD2. V was clipped by 4 bases and J by 8 bases; unmatched bases: 5. This CDR3 has 15 amino acids. In germline, CDR1 is MNHEY, CDR2 SMNVEV (reference sequence). The CDR3 sequence: CASSSGLAGEGTQYF. As DNA, the CDR3 is TGTGCCAGCAGTTCGGGACTAGCGGGAGAGGGTACGCAGTATTTT.

In this sample, this clone turned up once. The V gene is TRBV10-3, the J gene TRBJ2-2; 9 nucleotides match TRBD2. Germline V gene data show CDR1 as ENHRY and CDR2 as SYGVKD. The CDR3 runs 13 residues. V shed 8 bases, J shed 3 bases, and the junction held 1 base outside the gene matches. CDR3 region: CAIAGGDTGELFF. CDR3 DNA: TGTGCCATCGCGGGGGGGGACACCGGGGAGCTGTTTTTT.

This clone occurred once. In DNA form, the CDR3 reads TGTGCCTGGAGTCGGGACAGGGGAGATCAGCCCCAGCATTTT. Translating gives CAWSRDRGDQPQHF. This chain uses TRBV30 with TRBJ1-5; 10 bases are a match to TRBD1. Germline trimming cut 2 bases from V and 5 bases from J; bases unmatched to any gene: 3. This CDR3 contains 14 residues. Germline V gene data show CDR1 as GTSNPN and CDR2 as SVGIG (reference sequence). Using reference TRBV30 and TRBJ1-5 for the parts outside the CDR3, the full variable domain is SQTIHQWPATLVQPVGSPLSLECTVEGTSNPNLYWYRQAAGRGLQLLFYSVGIGQISSEVPQNLSASRPQDRQFILSSKKLLLSDSGFYLCAWSRDRGDQPQHFGDGTRLSIL.

The sample holds one count of this clone. This chain links TRBV24-1 with TRBJ2-2; no reliable D call. Trimming stripped 2 bases from V and 2 bases from J, with 11 bases between. Germline V gene sequence: CDR1 KGHDR, CDR2 SFDVKD. CDR3 length: 16 residues. CDR3 nucleotide sequence: TGTGCCACCAGTGATTCCCGCGCTCCCAACACCGGGGAGCTGTTTTTT. It is translated as CATSDSRAPNTGELFF.

The chain recombines TRBV7-2 with TRBJ2-3; a possible D gene is TRBD2 (6 bases). In germline, CDR1 is SGHTA, CDR2 FQGNSA. CDR3 size: 14 residues. V was clipped by 1 base and J by 6 bases, with 11 bases between them. The CDR3 DNA is TGTGCCAGCAGCTTAGGGAGGGGTTCTGATACGCAGTATTTT. It specifies CASSLGRGSDTQYF.

The chain is built from TRBV6-6 and TRBJ2-7, with 10 positions matching TRBD2. The CDR3 totals 13 residues. V gave up 7 bases and J gave up 6 bases; unmatched junction bases: 6. The germline CDR1 and CDR2 sequences are MNHNY and SVGAGI (reference sequence). This CDR3 reads CASTILAGREQYF. CDR3 coding DNA: TGTGCCAGCACTATACTAGCGGGACGCGAGCAGTACTTC.

The J gene is TRBJ1-2, the V gene TRBV11-3; D is possibly TRBD1 (6 bases). Trimming pared 2 bases from V and 4 bases from J, leaving 23 bases between. Germline loops: CDR1 SGHNT, CDR2 YENEEA. The CDR3 runs 18 residues. In DNA, the CDR3 is TGTGCCAGCAGCTTACGGGGACAATACTCTAGGCTCCTCTATGGCTACACCTTC. This gives the protein CASSLRGQYSRLLYGYTF.

For this clone: At one end the junction does not follow the germline gene, possibly because of a read error. This sequence joins TRBV7-9 and TRBJ2-5; 12 positions match TRBD2. Germline V gene sequence: CDR1 SEHNR, CDR2 FQNEAQ (reference sequence). This CDR3 region has 14 residues. For the CDR3, the DNA is TGTGCCAGCAGCCTAGCGGGGGGGCGAGAGACCCAGTACTTC. Translated, it gives CASSLAGGRETQYF.

This clone came up once. The chain combines TRBV24-1 with TRBJ2-3; a weak D match, TRBD1 (5 bases). Germline V gene data show CDR1 as KGHDR and CDR2 as SFDVKD. Trimming removed 2 bases at V and 0 bases at J, with 8 bases between. The CDR3 contains 15 residues. CDR3 amino acids: CATSDSAGSTDTQYF. The CDR3 region has the DNA TGTGCCACCAGTGATTCGGCAGGGAGCACAGATACGCAGTATTTT.